The rows below give T cell receptor beta chains drawn from one sample of a study of cytomegalovirus exposure and HLA in healthy donors. Profiled with immunoSEQ multiplex PCR; TCRdb holds only in-frame clones, not every one. Of about 160,000 clones listed, roughly 87% are singletons. Sequencing was carried out using PBMCs. The receptors were sampled from a woman in her twenties or thirties in good health and CMV-seronegative. CDR3s include the opening cysteine and the closing phenylalanine or tryptophan. Fields, in order: V gene, CDR3 protein.

v_call: TRBV13; cdr3_aa: CASSPGLAGGQSSYNEQFF
v_call: TRBV7-2; cdr3_aa: CASSLGPGKGMNTEAFF
v_call: TRBV10-1; cdr3_aa: CASSDQGYQPQHF
v_call: TRBV2; cdr3_aa: CASRPGLGGETQYF
v_call: TRBV4-1; cdr3_aa: CASSPRHPNTGELFF
v_call: TRBV5-5; cdr3_aa: CASSFYGAGETQYF
v_call: TRBV28; cdr3_aa: CASTHGGNRAGKNIQYF
v_call: TRBV6-1; cdr3_aa: CASSEGRSMNTEAFF
v_call: TRBV19; cdr3_aa: CASSSRQGAYNEQFF
v_call: TRBV11-2; cdr3_aa: CASRYNRDNRLYEQYF
v_call: TRBV6-6; cdr3_aa: CASSVRDEQYF
v_call: TRBV15; cdr3_aa: CATSRNRVFGEQYF
v_call: TRBV5-8; cdr3_aa: CASSWRAGPMFF
v_call: TRBV6-6; cdr3_aa: CASSLGQGTDTQYF
v_call: TRBV7-9; cdr3_aa: CASSLERGRGGYTF
v_call: TRBV19; cdr3_aa: CASSIRGQKYEQYF
v_call: TRBV27; cdr3_aa: CASSLEGTGELFF
v_call: TRBV2; cdr3_aa: CASRVLAAQETQYF
v_call: TRBV6-6; cdr3_aa: CASSTGFGGYGYTF
v_call: TRBV7-2; cdr3_aa: CASSPPGQVREQYF
v_call: TRBV6-1; cdr3_aa: CASKREPDTQYF
v_call: TRBV9; cdr3_aa: CASSVGGTGLYEQYF
v_call: TRBV6-5; cdr3_aa: CASTSPGGEETQYF
v_call: TRBV7-9; cdr3_aa: CASSPREATNEKLFF
v_call: TRBV28; cdr3_aa: CASSFARGGVNTIYF
v_call: TRBV14; cdr3_aa: CASSQGGRESEQYF
v_call: TRBV20-1; cdr3_aa: CSARPEETQYF
v_call: TRBV4-1; cdr3_aa: CASSQSERGAHQETQYF
v_call: TRBV5-4; cdr3_aa: CASSPFLAARNSYEQYF
v_call: TRBV5-4; cdr3_aa: CASSLNTNTEAFF
v_call: TRBV5-1; cdr3_aa: CASSTTSGSYNEQFF
v_call: TRBV6-1; cdr3_aa: CASSEGGQANTEAFF
v_call: TRBV4-2; cdr3_aa: CASSHPQGPNSGNTIYF
v_call: TRBV27; cdr3_aa: CASSSTGGGEREQFF
v_call: TRBV21-1; cdr3_aa: CASSKASGGDTQYF
v_call: TRBV14; cdr3_aa: CASSQIRDYQETQYF
v_call: TRBV5-1; cdr3_aa: CASSLSFSADTQYF